This T cell receptor beta chain was found in a study of OX40 agonist ivuxolimab in advanced cancers. Study as a whole: Ivuxolimab, which is an agonistic anti-OX40 (CD134) antibody, was administered to the patients. Notes on the study in general: At doses 0.1 to 3.0 mg/kg, CD4+ and CD8+ clones expanded.

Any history of autoimmune disease or systemic immunosuppression disqualified patients. Collection of blood occurred at baseline, at cycle 4 day 1, and at cycle 7 day 1. As concerns this clone: Its antigen remains unidentified.

Libraries were prepared by immunoSEQ multiplex PCR; TCRdb keeps only in-frame clonotypes and omits some of them. The sample includes 8,500 to 14,000 clones, 65% to 85% seen only once; the top ten take 10%. The V and J ends lost 0 bases and 8 bases respectively, with 4 bases between them. Germline V gene lookup returns CDR1 PRHDT and CDR2 FYEKMQ (reference sequence). The CDR3 is 11 amino acids. This TCR was sampled from an adult with an advanced solid tumor such as melanoma, head and neck, liver or kidney cancer. Sequencing used CD4+ or CD8+ T cells sorted from blood, obtained in a trial of the OX40 agonist ivuxolimab. This chain uses TRBV13 with TRBJ1-2; D is unresolved. CDR3 in DNA: TGTGCCAGCAGCTTAGGTGCCGGCTACACCTTC. Amino acid sequence: CASSLGAGYTF.